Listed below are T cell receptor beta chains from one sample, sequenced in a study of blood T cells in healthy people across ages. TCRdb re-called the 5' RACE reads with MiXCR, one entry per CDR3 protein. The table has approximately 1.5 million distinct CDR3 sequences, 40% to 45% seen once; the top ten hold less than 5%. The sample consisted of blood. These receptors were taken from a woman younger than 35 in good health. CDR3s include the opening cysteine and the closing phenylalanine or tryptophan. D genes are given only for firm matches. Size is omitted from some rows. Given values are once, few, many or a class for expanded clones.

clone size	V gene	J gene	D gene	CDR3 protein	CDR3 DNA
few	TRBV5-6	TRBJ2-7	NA	CASSPGRGTYEQYF	TGTGCCAGCAGCCCGGGAAGGGGAACCTACGAGCAGTACTTC
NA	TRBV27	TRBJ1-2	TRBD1	CASSWTGFGGYTF	TGTGCCAGCAGTTGGACAGGGTTTGGTGGCTACACCTTC
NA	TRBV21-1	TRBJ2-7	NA	CASSKRGGTGVFYEQYF	TGTGCCAGCAGCAAAAGAGGGGGGACAGGGGTGTTCTACGAGCAGTACTTC
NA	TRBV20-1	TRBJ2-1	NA	CSAPGLSYEQFF	TGCAGTGCCCCGGGACTCTCCTACGAGCAGTTCTTC
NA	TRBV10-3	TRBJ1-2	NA	CAGTISGSYYGYTF	TGTGCCGGCACTATCTCAGGGTCCTACTATGGCTACACCTTC
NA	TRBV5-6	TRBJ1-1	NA	CASRRRNTEAFF	TGTGCCAGCAGGAGGCGGAACACTGAAGCTTTCTTT
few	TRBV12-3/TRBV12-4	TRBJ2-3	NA	CASSLIGGVSTDTQYF	TGTGCCAGCAGTTTAATCGGCGGAGTGAGCACAGATACGCAGTATTTT
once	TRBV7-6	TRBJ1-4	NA	CASSNKRAWGEKLFF	TGTGCCAGCAGCAACAAACGGGCCTGGGGTGAAAAACTGTTTTTT
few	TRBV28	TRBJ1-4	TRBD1	CASSFSPGQGEEKLFF	TGTGCCAGCAGTTTCTCCCCCGGACAGGGAGAAGAAAAACTGTTTTTT
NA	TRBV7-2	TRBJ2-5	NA	CASSLTVKGTQYF	TGTGCCAGCAGCTTAACAGTAAAAGGCACCCAGTACTTC
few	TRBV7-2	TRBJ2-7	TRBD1	CASSLRPTGLPYEQYF	TGTGCCAGCAGCTTACGCCCGACAGGGCTACCCTACGAGCAGTACTTC
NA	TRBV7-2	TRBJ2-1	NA	CASRAASGNEQFF	TGTGCCAGCAGAGCAGCCTCTGGGAATGAGCAGTTCTTC
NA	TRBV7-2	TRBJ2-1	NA	CASSLVTGSNEQFF	TGTGCCAGCAGCTTAGTAACAGGGTCTAATGAGCAGTTCTTC
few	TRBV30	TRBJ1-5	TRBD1	CAWSGGRGLVQPQHF	TGTGCCTGGAGTGGGGGCAGGGGGCTCGTTCAGCCCCAGCATTTT